This TCR beta chain was recovered during a study of T cell repertoires in cytomegalovirus infection. Study-level background: Public signatures in TCR beta pointed to CMV infection and matching HLA type.

The CDR3 runs to 16 residues. With 0 bases clipped from V and 5 bases from J, the junction kept 8 bases outside the gene matches. Germline V lookup: CDR1 LNHNV, CDR2 YYDKDF (reference sequence). This clonotype was seen many times. What it recognizes is unknown. TCRdb processed the reads anew with MiXCR; each CDR3 protein has one entry. The table has around 120,000 distinct CDR3 sequences, more than 7% seen once. Study findings and constraints: What dominated the ex vivo response were HLA-C-restricted CMV-specific TCR beta clonotypes. Summed public TCR beta family frequency identified CMV carriers bearing the relevant HLA.

What was sequenced was PBMCs. This sequence originates from a human donor in good health (CMV status not recorded). Some clones in this sample may be carry-over from other donors' samples. The V call is TRBV15, the J call TRBJ1-1; 8 nucleotides line up with TRBD1. The CDR3 here is CATSRDKGNRGTEAFF. The CDR3 nucleotides are TGTGCCACCAGCAGAGACAAGGGAAACAGGGGGACTGAAGCTTTCTTT. The whole variable domain, remainder taken from reference TRBV15 and TRBJ1-1, is DAMVIQNPRYQVTQFGKPVTLSCSQTLNHNVMYWYQQKSSQAPKLLFHYYDKDFNNEADTPDNFQSRRPNTSFCFLDIRSPGLGDTAMYLCATSRDKGNRGTEAFFGQGTRLTVV.